Each of the 17 T cell receptor beta chains below was sequenced from the same sample in a study of blood T cells in healthy people across ages. A second PCR of about 6 to 11 cycles used a sample-barcoded 5' primer and a J-beta primer mix. A single record per CDR3 protein comes from TCRdb applying MiXCR to the 5' RACE reads. Among roughly 1.6 million distinct CDR3 sequences listed, roughly a third were seen once. Sequenced input: blood. These receptors were taken from a woman aged 25 to 39 in good health.

The gene calls are TRBV6-1 and TRBJ2-7; D might be TRBD1 (6 bases). Germline-derived CDR1 and CDR2 are MNHNS and SASEGT. CDR3 size: 14 residues. Trimming stripped 6 bases from V and 2 bases from J, with 14 bases between. CDR3 amino acids: CASRSETGTYEQYF. The DNA of the CDR3 is TGTGCCAGCAGATCCGAGACAGGAACCTACGAGCAGTACTTC.

The table lists this clonotype with a few counts. One junction end disagrees with the germline gene, perhaps due to a read error. The V and J genes are TRBV12-3 or TRBV12-4 and TRBJ2-7, with D unclear. This CDR3 is 9 amino acids long. CDR3 protein: CASGIERYF. The CDR3 nucleotides read TGTGCCAGCGGGATCGAGCGGTACTTC.

This clonotype was picked up many times. CDR3 in amino acids: CASSPYRSYEQYF. The CDR3 nucleotides read TGTGCCAGCAGTCCATACAGGTCCTACGAGCAGTACTTC. The chain carries TRBV27 and TRBJ2-7; D possibly corresponds to TRBD1 (5 bases). The V end lost 5 bases, the J end lost 1 base, and 9 bases lay between the germline ends. Germline values: CDR1 MNHEY, CDR2 SMNVEV (reference sequence). The CDR3 is 13 amino acids.

The V gene is TRBV20-1, the J gene TRBJ2-7, with 8 positions matching TRBD2. CDR3 size: 15 residues. With 1 base clipped from V and 1 base from J, the junction kept 6 bases outside the gene matches. CDR1 is DFQATT and CDR2 is SNEGSKA in the germline V gene (reference sequence). In nucleotides, the CDR3 is TGCAGTGCTAGAGGGGGACTAGTTGGATCCTACGAGCAGTACTTC. Its translation: CSARGGLVGSYEQYF.

J is TRBJ2-5 and V is TRBV5-6; D is undetermined. Per the germline V gene, CDR1 is SGHDT and CDR2 is YYEEEE. Trimming took off 2 bases at V and 5 bases at J, with 16 bases between the two ends. There are 15 residues in the CDR3. CDR3 loop: CASSLTDRHLETQYF. The CDR3 region has the DNA TGTGCCAGCAGCTTAACGGACCGGCATTTGGAGACCCAGTACTTC. The variable domain in full, completed from reference TRBV5-6 and TRBJ2-5, reads DAGVTQSPTHLIKTRGQQVTLRCSPKSGHDTVSWYQQALGQGPQFIFQYYEEEERQRGNFPDRFSGHQFPNYSSELNVNALLLGDSALYLCASSLTDRHLETQYFGPGTRLLVL.

This clonotype was counted once. The junction shows a germline mismatch at one end, possibly a read error. The chain couples TRBV10-3 to TRBJ2-7; D not resolved. The CDR3 consists of 13 residues. Germline CDR1 is ENHRY and CDR2 is SYGVKD. The DNA of the CDR3 is TGTGCCATCGGTGAATCCCGGTTCTACGAGCAGTACTTC. Translating it yields CAIGESRFYEQYF.

The sample holds a few counts of this clonotype. V and J are TRBV20-1 and TRBJ1-6; D remains unclear. V was shortened by 6 bases and J by 7 bases, with 16 bases between the two germline ends. The germline V gene encodes CDR1 DFQATT and CDR2 SNEGSKA (reference sequence). This CDR3 contains 14 residues. The CDR3 loop reads CSATPQSVNSPLHF. The CDR3 DNA follows: TGCAGTGCCACCCCGCAGAGCGTCAATTCACCCCTCCACTTT.

In its sample, this clonotype was seen a few times. This chain connects TRBV25-1 to TRBJ2-1, with a weak D call TRBD2 (7 bases). Germline CDR1 reads MGHDK; CDR2 reads SYGVNS. CDR3 length equals 14 residues. Trimming removed 4 bases at V and 15 bases at J, with 22 bases between. CDR3 DNA: TGTGCCAGCAGTGGGCCCTGGGGGGCGGGAGATGGGTTCTTC. Translation gives CASSGPWGAGDGFF. The full variable domain, with the rest looked up from reference TRBV25-1 and TRBJ2-1, is EADIYQTPRYLVIGTGKKITLECSQTMGHDKMYWYQQDPGMELHLIHYSYGVNSTEKGDLSSESTVSRIRTEHFPLTLESARPSHTSQYLCASSGPWGAGDGFFGPGTRLTVL.

This chain links TRBV20-1 with TRBJ2-5, with D possibly being TRBD1 (6 bases). Near its end, the DNA agrees better with TRBJ2-7, so the J call may be wrong. The CDR3 extends over 14 amino acids. Looked up from germline, CDR1 is DFQATT and CDR2 is SNEGSKA (reference sequence). This CDR3 is CSASGGRGIYEQYF. Written as DNA, the CDR3 is TGCAGTGCCTCCGGCGGCAGGGGCATCTACGAGCAGTACTTC.

Only a few counts were recorded for this clonotype. This CDR3 reads CASSHPARDRGVNTF. CDR3 nucleotide sequence: TGCGCCAGCAGCCATCCTGCCCGGGACAGGGGAGTGAACACCTTC. The chain is built from TRBV4-1 and TRBJ1-2; 10 bases align to TRBD1. The CDR3 loop spans 15 amino acids. J was trimmed by 12 bases and V by 3 bases; bases with no gene match: 13. CDR1 MGHRA and CDR2 YSYEKL come from the germline V gene.

This clonotype has just a few counts. This rearrangement joins TRBV7-3 to TRBJ2-7, with TRBD1 matching over 7 bases. The CDR3 covers 16 residues. CDR1 and CDR2 from the germline V gene are SGHTA and FQGTGA. The V segment lost 3 bases and the J segment 1 base; nucleotides outside the gene matches: 9. The CDR3, as DNA: TGTGCCAGCAGCTTTGGCCCCCGGGACAGATCCTACGAGCAGTACTTC. It codes for CASSFGPRDRSYEQYF.

This clonotype was counted only a few times. This rearrangement joins TRBV6-1 to TRBJ2-3, with D perhaps matching TRBD1 or TRBD2 (5 bases each). CDR1 is MNHNS and CDR2 is SASEGT in the germline V gene. V was shortened by 2 bases and J by 2 bases, with 11 bases between the two germline ends. CDR3 size: 15 residues. The CDR3 DNA reads as TGTGCCAGCAGTGAATGGAGAGGGGACACAGATACGCAGTATTTT. This codes for CASSEWRGDTDTQYF.

The CDR3 loop reads CASSLDHGTRNEQFF. The CDR3 DNA is TGTGCCAGCAGCTTAGACCACGGGACAAGAAATGAGCAGTTCTTC. The gene calls are TRBV7-8 and TRBJ2-1; possibly TRBD1 for D (6 bases). This CDR3 comprises 15 residues. Germline CDR1 SGHVS, CDR2 FQNEAQ. V was trimmed by 1 base and J by 7 bases, leaving 14 bases between them.

This clonotype occurred a few times. This chain connects TRBV10-3 to TRBJ2-6; 7 nucleotides line up with TRBD1. Germline trimming cut 10 bases from V and 0 bases from J; bases unmatched to any gene: 9. This CDR3 has 16 amino acids. Germline V gene lookup returns CDR1 ENHRY and CDR2 SYGVKD. CDR3 coding DNA: TGTGCCACGGGACAGCCCCTGCCCTCTGGGGCCAACGTCCTGACTTTC. It encodes CATGQPLPSGANVLTF.

In DNA form, the CDR3 reads TGTGCCAGCAGTCCCCTCGATAGGATGAACACTGAAGCTTTCTTT. This encodes CASSPLDRMNTEAFF. The chain combines TRBV28 with TRBJ1-1; D gene uncertain. Germline V gene data show CDR1 as MDHEN and CDR2 as SYDVKM. The CDR3 is made up of 15 amino acids. V was clipped by 5 bases and J by 0 bases, with 13 bases between them.

This rearrangement joins TRBV5-6 to TRBJ2-7; unclear D gene. CDR3 length equals 14 residues. Trimming took 0 bases from V and 3 from J, leaving 10 bases between them. Germline V gives CDR1 SGHDT, CDR2 YYEEEE. In DNA form, the CDR3 reads TGTGCCAGCAGCTTGGAGGCAGACTTCTACGAGCAGTACTTC. Translating gives CASSLEADFYEQYF. Combining the CDR3 with reference TRBV5-6 and TRBJ2-7 gives the whole variable domain DAGVTQSPTHLIKTRGQQVTLRCSPKSGHDTVSWYQQALGQGPQFIFQYYEEEERQRGNFPDRFSGHQFPNYSSELNVNALLLGDSALYLCASSLEADFYEQYFGPGTRLTVT.

This chain connects TRBV20-1 to TRBJ1-2; 9 nucleotides match TRBD1. The ends lost 1 base at V and 3 bases at J; junction bases unmatched: 3. Looked up from germline, CDR1 is DFQATT and CDR2 is SNEGSKA (reference sequence). CDR3 length: 14 amino acids. The CDR3, as DNA: TGCAGTGCTAGAGGCACAGGGGGCGACTATGGCTACACCTTC. The encoded protein is CSARGTGGDYGYTF.